The entry that follows covers one T cell receptor beta chain sequence. Sequencing was performed with immunoSEQ multiplex PCR; in TCRdb, only in-frame clones are kept and a portion is missing. Found here are nearly 2 million clones, over 85% of them singletons; the top ten hold less than 1.5%. The sample is drawn from a study of shared clonotypes between healthy human individuals. CD8 cells regarded as naive lacked CD45RO, were positively chosen for CCR7, and omitted terminally differentiated effector memory CD45RA+ cells. Germline V lookup: CDR1 LGHNA, CDR2 YSLEER. The V and J ends lost 0 bases and 5 bases respectively, with 13 bases between them. CDR3 size: 15 residues.

What was sequenced was naive CD8+ T cells sorted from blood. The J gene is TRBJ2-5, the V gene TRBV4-3; D is undetermined. The source of this sequence is a man between 18 and 35 years old in good health. This CDR3 is CASSQDQGSGETQYF. For the CDR3, the DNA is TGCGCCAGCAGCCAAGATCAAGGGTCCGGGGAGACCCAGTACTTC.